This is a list of T cell receptor beta chains from one sample in a study of shared clonotypes between healthy human individuals. Produced via immunoSEQ multiplex PCR; TCRdb's table is partial and in-frame only. The table has about 1 million clones, under 80% seen once; the top ten hold approximately 1.5%. What was sequenced was memory CD4+ T cells sorted from blood. The origin of the receptors is a young man in good health. The conserved cysteine and the conserved F or W are not part of the CDR3 here.

v_gene	j_gene	CDR3aa
TRBV11-2	TRBJ2-1	ASSSAGRGISYNEQF
TRBV5-1	TRBJ2-1	ASSLALGSSYNEQF
TRBV4-1	TRBJ1-2	ASSQAATDANYGYT
TRBV11-1	TRBJ1-1	ASSPRTGGRNTEAF
TRBV7-8	TRBJ1-1	ASSLGQGKMNTEAF
TRBV7-9	TRBJ1-2	ASSLADRVNGYT
TRBV19	TRBJ1-6	ASSNRDPSSPLH
TRBV5-1	TRBJ2-5	ASTSDRAEETQY
TRBV6-5	TRBJ2-2	ASSYFGGTGELF
TRBV18	TRBJ2-1	ASSPRFSTSGVNEQF
TRBV6-1	TRBJ2-7	ASTKLPMYEQY
TRBV28	TRBJ2-5	AILARNLGTQY
TRBV2	TRBJ2-2	ASSSTSAYTGELF
TRBV5-1	TRBJ2-1	ASGRLAVDNEQF
TRBV5-1	TRBJ2-7	ASSSWAGGTSEQY
TRBV5-5	TRBJ2-1	ASSTQAGGPYNEQF
TRBV18	TRBJ2-3	ASSPFTGGTDTQY
TRBV27	TRBJ1-3	ASRGAGNTIY
TRBV5-1	TRBJ2-3	ASSLAAGVTDTQY
TRBV4-2	TRBJ2-3	ASSQLQDTQY
TRBV30	TRBJ1-1	AWSVDGDTEAF
TRBV27	TRBJ2-5	ASSETRAETQY
TRBV12-5	TRBJ2-7	ASGLGLAGADEQY
TRBV7-2	TRBJ2-3	ASSLSITDTQY
TRBV7-8	TRBJ1-2	ASSPQLGQQYGYT
TRBV10-2	TRBJ2-7	ASSASGVYEQY
TRBV5-1	TRBJ2-3	ASRSGGLTDTQY
TRBV18	TRBJ1-4	ASSPQDGQEKLF
TRBV7-2	TRBJ1-5	ASSLGSRDRDNQPQH
TRBV5-1	TRBJ2-7	ASRLQGAYEQY
TRBV6-1	TRBJ2-7	ASSVTGTGSYEQY
TRBV18	TRBJ2-5	ASSPQTGVRETQY
TRBV4-2	TRBJ2-1	ASSQAGTGGFEQF
TRBV6-1	TRBJ1-2	ASSEALSFGT
TRBV6-6	TRBJ1-1	ASSAITEAF
TRBV4-1	TRBJ2-3	ASSLGLAADTQY
TRBV6-5	TRBJ2-7	ASSKRERSYEQY
TRBV6-1	TRBJ2-1	ASRGAGSYNEQF
TRBV6-6	TRBJ2-4	ASSYSPEGAKNIQY
TRBV6-5	TRBJ1-3	ASSRQYKGDTIY
TRBV7-2	TRBJ1-5	ASSGDGYQPQH
TRBV9	TRBJ2-3	ASSLTGTRGDTQY
TRBV30	TRBJ1-6	AWIPGSQGPLH
TRBV2	TRBJ1-2	ASSSDKKYGYT
TRBV6-6	TRBJ2-7	ASSYSSAQRGSEQY
TRBV18	TRBJ2-7	ASSSGTEVHYEQY
TRBV4-1	TRBJ2-3	ASRQTGPRVDTQY
TRBV9	TRBJ2-7	ASSQGWGLGYEQY
TRBV30	TRBJ2-6	AWSKLSGANVLT
TRBV6-1	TRBJ1-5	ASSEGGGSGSQPQH
TRBV11-3	TRBJ2-5	ASSLGTSGSSQETQY